One T cell receptor beta chain is described in this entry. What it recognizes is unknown. The time point: week 35, safety follow-up. Vaccination comprised doses that each held 300 ug of mutant IDH1 20-mer peptide, plus topical imiquimod. Donor diagnoses consisted of new WHO grade 3 or 4 IDH1-mutant, ATRX-lost astrocytomas. Only in-frame clones appear in the TCRdb table, and some are missing; sequencing was by immunoSEQ multiplex PCR. The repertoire holds 60,000 to 65,000 clones, with roughly 84% as singletons. These data originate in a study of a mutant IDH1 vaccine in newly diagnosed glioma. Overall study: Vaccine dosing followed radiotherapy by 4-6 weeks, or accompanied temozolomide cycles. Beforehand, treatment had been radiotherapy, temozolomide, or both; the majority received both.

Trimming took 7 bases from V and 4 from J, leaving 22 bases between them. The CDR3 consists of 16 residues. Germline CDR1 is MDHEN and CDR2 is SYDVKM. The input for sequencing was PBMCs, taken from a glioma patient whose treatment included an IDH1 peptide vaccine. This chain links TRBV28 with TRBJ1-1, with D possibly matching TRBD1 (6 bases). This TCR came from a man between 25 and 39 years old with glioma. The CDR3 loop is CASIKGGDPGSTEAFF. Here the CDR3 DNA reads TGTGCCAGCATCAAAGGGGGGGATCCGGGGTCCACTGAAGCTTTCTTT.